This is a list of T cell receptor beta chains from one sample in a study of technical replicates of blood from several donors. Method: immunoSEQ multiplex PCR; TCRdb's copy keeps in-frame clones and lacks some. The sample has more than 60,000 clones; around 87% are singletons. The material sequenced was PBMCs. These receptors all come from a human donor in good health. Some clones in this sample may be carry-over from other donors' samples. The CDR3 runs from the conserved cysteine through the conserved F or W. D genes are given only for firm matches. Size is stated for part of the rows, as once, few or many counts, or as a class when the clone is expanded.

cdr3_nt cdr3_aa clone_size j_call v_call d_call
TGCGCCAGCAGCTTGGACCGGGGATCATATACGCAGTATTTT CASSLDRGSYTQYF - TRBJ2-3 TRBV5-1 -
TGTGCCTGGAGTGGACTGCAAGAGACCCAGTACTTC CAWSGLQETQYF - TRBJ2-5 TRBV30 -
TGTGCCAGCAGCTTAGAGCCGCGACTAGTTCGAGAGACCCAGTACTTC CASSLEPRLVRETQYF - TRBJ2-5 TRBV7-9 -
TGTGCCAGCAGCCCACAGAACAACTATGGCTACACCTTC CASSPQNNYGYTF few TRBJ1-2 TRBV7-2 -
TGCGCCAGCAGCCAAGCCAGGAACTCTGGAAACACCATATATTTT CASSQARNSGNTIYF - TRBJ1-3 TRBV4-3 -
TGTGCCAGCAGCCCCGGTCGGGTCCCTAACTATGGCTACACCTTC CASSPGRVPNYGYTF - TRBJ1-2 TRBV7-9 -
TGTGCCAGCAGTCCCGGACTAGCGGGAGGGCCTCGGGAGCAGTTCTTC CASSPGLAGGPREQFF once TRBJ2-1 TRBV27 TRBD2
TGTGCCAGCAGCTTTATACTAGCGGGAGGAAAGAGCTACAATGAGCAGTTCTTC CASSFILAGGKSYNEQFF - TRBJ2-1 TRBV7-2 TRBD2
TGTGCCAGAAGCTTGCGATCAATGACTAGCGGGAGAGGTAACACCGGGGAGCTGTTTTTT CARSLRSMTSGRGNTGELFF - TRBJ2-2 TRBV5-3 TRBD2
TGCAGCGTTGAATCTTCCACACGCGGTGAAGCTTTCTTT CSVESSTRGEAFF few TRBJ1-1 TRBV29-1 -
TGTGCCAGCAGCTTAAAGGATGGGACTAGGCAGTACTTC CASSLKDGTRQYF - TRBJ2-7 TRBV7-3 TRBD2
TGTGCCAGCAGCCCTCCATGGCCAGACTCTGGAAACACCATATATTTT CASSPPWPDSGNTIYF - TRBJ1-3 TRBV9 -
TGTGCCAGCAGCTTAAGGCGGCCTACAGGGGAACCTGAAGCTTTCTTT CASSLRRPTGEPEAFF - TRBJ1-1 TRBV7-9 TRBD1
TGTGCCAGCAGCAACCCCCCGGGTGAGACCCAGTACTTC CASSNPPGETQYF - TRBJ2-5 TRBV7-7 -
TGTGCCAGCAGCATTGGACAGGGGGAGCAGCCCCAGCATTTT CASSIGQGEQPQHF - TRBJ1-5 TRBV7-9 TRBD1
TGTGCCAGCAGCTTGGCGGCTAGCGGGGGTTATACGCAGTATTTT CASSLAASGGYTQYF - TRBJ2-3 TRBV5-4 TRBD2
TGCGCCAGCAGCCAAGTACGGGGGTACCAAGAGACCCAGTACTTC CASSQVRGYQETQYF - TRBJ2-5 TRBV4-1 -
TGTGCCAGCAGCGGACAGGGGGGACAGCCCCAGCATTTT CASSGQGGQPQHF once TRBJ1-5 TRBV6-5 TRBD1
TGTGCCAGCAGCCCGGACAGTTACTCCTACGAGCAGTACTTC CASSPDSYSYEQYF - TRBJ2-7 TRBV11-3 -
TGCGCCAGCAGCTTGTTTCTTGGGGACAGTTCCTACGAGCAGTACTTC CASSLFLGDSSYEQYF few TRBJ2-7 TRBV5-1 TRBD1
TGTGCCAGCAGCCGAGATTTATTGAACACTGAAGCTTTCTTT CASSRDLLNTEAFF - TRBJ1-1 TRBV14 -
TGTGCCAGTAGTCCGTTCACCAGCGGTGAAAAACTGTTTTTT CASSPFTSGEKLFF - TRBJ1-4 TRBV19 -
TGCGCCAGCAGTCAAGGAGGAGATAGCCCAGGTGGCAATCAGCCCCAGCATTTT CASSQGGDSPGGNQPQHF - TRBJ1-5 TRBV23-1 -
TGTGCCAGCACCAAAGGCGGGGGCCTACCTGTTTCCTACGAGCAGTACTTC CASTKGGGLPVSYEQYF - TRBJ2-7 TRBV6-7 -
TGTGCTAGTGGTTTGCCCGGAGGGAGAGGAGAGACCCAGTACTTC CASGLPGGRGETQYF - TRBJ2-5 TRBV12-5 -
TGCGCCAGCAGCTTGTTTTCTCAGGGGGACTATGGCTACACCTTC CASSLFSQGDYGYTF - TRBJ1-2 TRBV5-1 TRBD1
TGTGCCAGCAGCGGACGGGACGGCGGGAGGGAGCAGTTCTTC CASSGRDGGREQFF - TRBJ2-1 TRBV11-3 TRBD2
TGCGCCAGCAGCGGAGAATACTATGGCTACACCTTC CASSGEYYGYTF - TRBJ1-2 TRBV5-1 -
TGTGCCAGCAGCCGCGGGACTAGCGGGATCTACGAGCAGTACTTC CASSRGTSGIYEQYF - TRBJ2-7 TRBV7-8 TRBD2
TGTGCCAGCAGGACTAGCGGGGGTGCAGATACGCAGTATTTT CASRTSGGADTQYF - TRBJ2-3 TRBV5-6 TRBD2
TGTGCCACCAGCAGAGATGTTGGCTTTAGCGCCAGCTCCTACGAGCAGTACTTC CATSRDVGFSASSYEQYF - TRBJ2-7 TRBV15 -
TGTGCCAGCAGCCTCCCTGGGGGGGTCTCTGGAAACACCATATATTTT CASSLPGGVSGNTIYF - TRBJ1-3 TRBV5-6 -
TGCGCCAGCAGCTCGGGACTAGCGGGAGGGCGTGAGCAGTTCTTC CASSSGLAGGREQFF once TRBJ2-1 TRBV5-1 TRBD2
TGTGCCAGCAGGGGACACGGATCTTCCTACGAGCAGTACTTC CASRGHGSSYEQYF - TRBJ2-7 TRBV28 -
TGTGCCAGCAGCTTAGAGGCTAGCGGGAGCACAGATACGCAGTATTTT CASSLEASGSTDTQYF once TRBJ2-3 TRBV7-2 TRBD2
TGCAGTGCCAGGGGCGTCTACGAGCAGTACTTC CSARGVYEQYF - TRBJ2-7 TRBV20-1 -
TGTGCCAGCAGCCAAGTCGGGAACAATGAGCAGTTCTTC CASSQVGNNEQFF - TRBJ2-1 TRBV4-2 -
TGTGCCAGTAGTATAGGGGGGACAGGCGCCGGGGGAGGGCCCCAGCATTTT CASSIGGTGAGGGPQHF - TRBJ1-5 TRBV19 TRBD1
TGTGCCAGCAGCGTAGCGCAGGGTGGTCCCTCTGGGGCCAACGTCCTGACTTTC CASSVAQGGPSGANVLTF - TRBJ2-6 TRBV9 -
TGTGCCAGCTCCGGGACTGAGCTAGGCTACACCTTC CASSGTELGYTF once TRBJ1-2 TRBV30 -
TGTGCCTGGACCCTACCGGGACTGACCCCCTACGAGCAGTACTTC CAWTLPGLTPYEQYF - TRBJ2-7 TRBV30 -
TGTGCCAGTAATGTCGAGAATTCACCCCTCCACTTT CASNVENSPLHF once TRBJ1-6 TRBV19 -
TGTGCCAGCAGCTATGGGACAGGGACCGGGGAGCTGTTTTTT CASSYGTGTGELFF few TRBJ2-2 TRBV5-6 TRBD1
TGCGCCAGCAGCCCGGGACAGGAAGTCTATGGCTACACCTTC CASSPGQEVYGYTF once TRBJ1-2 TRBV5-1 TRBD1
TGCAGTGCTAGACCCCGTGATACGCAGTATTTT CSARPRDTQYF - TRBJ2-3 TRBV20-1 -
TGTGCTAGTGGTTTGCCCAAACAGGGGCGGGCTTTCTTT CASGLPKQGRAFF once TRBJ1-1 TRBV12-5 TRBD1
TGTGCCAGCCTCGGACAGCCTAGCTCTGGAAACACCATATATTTT CASLGQPSSGNTIYF - TRBJ1-3 TRBV6-1 -
TGTGCCAGTAGTGACAGGAGAGGGACTGAAGCTTTCTTT CASSDRRGTEAFF - TRBJ1-1 TRBV19 -
TGCGCCAGCAGCCAACGACGAGACTCATCGAACACCGGGGAGCTGTTTTTT CASSQRRDSSNTGELFF - TRBJ2-2 TRBV4-1 -
TGTGCCAGCGTGGGACAGGACTATGGCTACACCTTC CASVGQDYGYTF - TRBJ1-2 TRBV6-6 TRBD1
TGCGCCAGCAGCTTGGCGGGACAGGGAGTCGGTGGCTACACCTTC CASSLAGQGVGGYTF - TRBJ1-2 TRBV5-1 TRBD1
TGCGCCAGCAGCTTGGACAGGAATCGGGGCTACACCTTC CASSLDRNRGYTF - TRBJ1-2 TRBV5-1 -
TGTGCCAGCAGCTCCCGGCAGGCGACCTACGAGCAGTACTTC CASSSRQATYEQYF - TRBJ2-7 TRBV7-8 -
TGTGCCAGCAGTACCCAGGGTATCCCGGACGAGCAGTACTTC CASSTQGIPDEQYF - TRBJ2-7 TRBV2 -
TGTGCCAGCACCCTGGGACAGGGGGTGTGGTATGGCTACACCTTC CASTLGQGVWYGYTF once TRBJ1-2 TRBV6-5 TRBD1
TGTGCTAGTGGTTTGGTAGGACAGAATTCACCCCTCCACTTT CASGLVGQNSPLHF - TRBJ1-6 TRBV12-5 -
TGTGCCAGCAGCTTGAAGGGGGCTCTTCGGGAGACCCAGTACTTC CASSLKGALRETQYF - TRBJ2-5 TRBV5-4 TRBD1